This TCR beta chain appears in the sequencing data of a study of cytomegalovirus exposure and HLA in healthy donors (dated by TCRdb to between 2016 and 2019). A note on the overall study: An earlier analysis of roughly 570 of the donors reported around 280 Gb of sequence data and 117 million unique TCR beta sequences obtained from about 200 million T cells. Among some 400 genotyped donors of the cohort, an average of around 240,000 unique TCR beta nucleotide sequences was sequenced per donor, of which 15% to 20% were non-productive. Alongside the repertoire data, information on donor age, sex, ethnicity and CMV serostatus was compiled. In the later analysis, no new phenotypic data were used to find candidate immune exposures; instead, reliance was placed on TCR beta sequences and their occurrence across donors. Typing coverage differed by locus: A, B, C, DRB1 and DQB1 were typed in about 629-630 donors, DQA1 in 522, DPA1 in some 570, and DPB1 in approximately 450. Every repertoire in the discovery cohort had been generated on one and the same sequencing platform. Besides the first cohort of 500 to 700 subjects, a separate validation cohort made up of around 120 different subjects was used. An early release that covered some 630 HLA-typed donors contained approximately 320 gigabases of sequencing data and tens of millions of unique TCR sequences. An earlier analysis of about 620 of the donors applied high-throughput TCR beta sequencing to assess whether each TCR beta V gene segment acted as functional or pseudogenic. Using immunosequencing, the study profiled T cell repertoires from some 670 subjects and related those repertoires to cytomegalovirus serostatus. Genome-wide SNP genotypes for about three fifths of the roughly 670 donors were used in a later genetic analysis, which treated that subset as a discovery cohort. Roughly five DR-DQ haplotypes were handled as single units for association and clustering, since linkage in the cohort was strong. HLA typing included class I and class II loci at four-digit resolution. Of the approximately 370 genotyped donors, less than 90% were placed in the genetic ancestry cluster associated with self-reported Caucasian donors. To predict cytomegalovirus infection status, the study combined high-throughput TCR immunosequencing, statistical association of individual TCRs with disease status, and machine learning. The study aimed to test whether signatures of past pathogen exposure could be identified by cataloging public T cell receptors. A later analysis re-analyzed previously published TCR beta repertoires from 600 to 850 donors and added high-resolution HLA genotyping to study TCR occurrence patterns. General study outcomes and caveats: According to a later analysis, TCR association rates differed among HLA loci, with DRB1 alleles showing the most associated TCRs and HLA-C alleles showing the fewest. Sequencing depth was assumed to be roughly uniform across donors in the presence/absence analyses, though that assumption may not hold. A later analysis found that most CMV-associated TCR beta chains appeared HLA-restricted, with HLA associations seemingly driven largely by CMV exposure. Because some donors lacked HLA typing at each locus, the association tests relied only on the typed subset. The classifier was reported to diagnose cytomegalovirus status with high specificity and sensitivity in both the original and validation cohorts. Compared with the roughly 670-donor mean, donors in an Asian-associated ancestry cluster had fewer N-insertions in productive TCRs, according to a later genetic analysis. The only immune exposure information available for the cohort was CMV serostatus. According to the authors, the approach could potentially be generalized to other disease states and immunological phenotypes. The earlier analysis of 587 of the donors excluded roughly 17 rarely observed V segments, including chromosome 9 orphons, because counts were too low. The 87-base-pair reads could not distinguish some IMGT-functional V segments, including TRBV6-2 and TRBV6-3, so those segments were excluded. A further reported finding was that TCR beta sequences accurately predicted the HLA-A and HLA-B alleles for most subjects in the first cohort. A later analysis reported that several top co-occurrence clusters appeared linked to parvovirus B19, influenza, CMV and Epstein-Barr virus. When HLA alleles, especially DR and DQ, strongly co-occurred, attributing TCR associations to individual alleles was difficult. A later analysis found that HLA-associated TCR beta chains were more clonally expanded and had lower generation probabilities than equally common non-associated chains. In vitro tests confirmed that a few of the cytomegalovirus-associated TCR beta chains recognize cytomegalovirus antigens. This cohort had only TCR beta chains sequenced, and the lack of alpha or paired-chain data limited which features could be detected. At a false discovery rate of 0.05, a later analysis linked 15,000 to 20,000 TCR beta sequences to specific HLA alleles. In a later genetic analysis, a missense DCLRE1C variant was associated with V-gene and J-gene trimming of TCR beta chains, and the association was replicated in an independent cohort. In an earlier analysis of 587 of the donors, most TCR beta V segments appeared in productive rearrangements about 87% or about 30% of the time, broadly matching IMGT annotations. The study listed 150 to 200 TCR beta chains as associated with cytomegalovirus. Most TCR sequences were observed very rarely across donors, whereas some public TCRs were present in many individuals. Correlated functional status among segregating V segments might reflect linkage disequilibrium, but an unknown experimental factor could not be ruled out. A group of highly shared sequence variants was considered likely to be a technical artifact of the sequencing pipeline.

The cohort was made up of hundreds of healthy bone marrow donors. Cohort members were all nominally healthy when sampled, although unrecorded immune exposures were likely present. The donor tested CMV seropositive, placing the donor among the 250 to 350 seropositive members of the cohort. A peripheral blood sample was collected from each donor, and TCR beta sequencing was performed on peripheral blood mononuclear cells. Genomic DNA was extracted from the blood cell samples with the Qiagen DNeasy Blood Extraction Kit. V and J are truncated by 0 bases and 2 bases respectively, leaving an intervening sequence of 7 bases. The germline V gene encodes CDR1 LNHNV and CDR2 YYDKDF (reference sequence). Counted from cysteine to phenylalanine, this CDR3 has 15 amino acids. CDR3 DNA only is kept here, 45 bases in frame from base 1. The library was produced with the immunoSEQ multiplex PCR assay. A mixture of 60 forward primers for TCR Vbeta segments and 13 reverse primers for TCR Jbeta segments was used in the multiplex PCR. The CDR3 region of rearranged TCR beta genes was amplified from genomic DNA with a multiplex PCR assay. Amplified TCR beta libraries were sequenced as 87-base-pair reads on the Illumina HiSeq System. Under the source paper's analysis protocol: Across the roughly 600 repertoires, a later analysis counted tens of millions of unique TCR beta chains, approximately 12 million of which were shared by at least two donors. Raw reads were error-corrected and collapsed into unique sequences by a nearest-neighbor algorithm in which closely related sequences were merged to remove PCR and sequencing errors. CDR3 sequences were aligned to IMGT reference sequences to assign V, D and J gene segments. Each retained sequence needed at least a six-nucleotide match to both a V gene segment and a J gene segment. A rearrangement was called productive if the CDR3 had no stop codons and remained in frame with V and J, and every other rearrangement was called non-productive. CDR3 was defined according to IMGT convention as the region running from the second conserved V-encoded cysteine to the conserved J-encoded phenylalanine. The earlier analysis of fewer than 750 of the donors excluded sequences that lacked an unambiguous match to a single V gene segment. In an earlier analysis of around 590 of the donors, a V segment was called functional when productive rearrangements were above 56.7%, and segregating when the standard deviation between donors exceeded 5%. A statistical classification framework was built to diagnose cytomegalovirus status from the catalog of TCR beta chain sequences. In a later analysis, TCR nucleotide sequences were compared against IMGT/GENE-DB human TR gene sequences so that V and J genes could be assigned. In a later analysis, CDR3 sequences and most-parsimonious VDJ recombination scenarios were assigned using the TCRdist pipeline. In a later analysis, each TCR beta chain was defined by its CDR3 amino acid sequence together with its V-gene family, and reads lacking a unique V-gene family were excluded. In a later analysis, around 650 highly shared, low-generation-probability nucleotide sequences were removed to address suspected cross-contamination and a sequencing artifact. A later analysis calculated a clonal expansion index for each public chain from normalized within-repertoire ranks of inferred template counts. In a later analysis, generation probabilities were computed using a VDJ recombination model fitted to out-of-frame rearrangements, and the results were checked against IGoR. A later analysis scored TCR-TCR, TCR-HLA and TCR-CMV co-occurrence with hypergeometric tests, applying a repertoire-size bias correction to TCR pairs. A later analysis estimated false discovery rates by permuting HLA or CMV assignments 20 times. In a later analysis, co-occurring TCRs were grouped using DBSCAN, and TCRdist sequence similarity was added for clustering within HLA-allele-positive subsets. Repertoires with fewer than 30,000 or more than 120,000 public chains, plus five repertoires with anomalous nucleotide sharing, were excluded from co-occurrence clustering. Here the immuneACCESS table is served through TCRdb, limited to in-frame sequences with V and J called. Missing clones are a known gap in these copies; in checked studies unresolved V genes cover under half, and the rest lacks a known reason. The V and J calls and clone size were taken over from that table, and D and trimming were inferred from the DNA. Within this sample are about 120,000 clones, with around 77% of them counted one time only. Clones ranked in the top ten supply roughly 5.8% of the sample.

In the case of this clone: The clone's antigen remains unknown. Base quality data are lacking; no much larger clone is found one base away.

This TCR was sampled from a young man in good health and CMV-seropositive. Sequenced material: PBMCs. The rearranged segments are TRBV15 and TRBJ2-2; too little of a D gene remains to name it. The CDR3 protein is CATSRDRSNTGELFF. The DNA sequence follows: TGTGCCACCAGCAGAGATCGGTCTAACACCGGGGAGCTGTTTTTT.